One and the same sample provided the 10 T cell receptor beta chains below, sequenced in a study of CD8 T cells in Susac syndrome. Reverse transcription of roughly 0.5 to 1 ug RNA used random hexamers. Via MiXCR, TCRdb re-called the immunoSEQ multiplex PCR reads, giving one row per CDR3 protein. The sample has fewer than 90,000 distinct CDR3 sequences; approximately 95% are singletons. Sequenced material: CD8+ T cells from PBMCs. Receptors were obtained from a human donor with Susac syndrome.

The CDR3: CASSLVVSDGYTF. For the CDR3, the DNA is TGTGCCAGCAGCTTAGTCGTGTCTGACGGCTACACCTTC. The chain has TRBV7-8 and TRBJ1-2, with D unresolved. Trimming cost V 1 base and J 8 bases, with 11 bases left between them. Germline assignment: CDR1 SGHVS and CDR2 FQNEAQ. The CDR3 has 13 amino acids.

The rearrangement links TRBV7-2 to TRBJ2-7; TRBD2 aligns across 12 bases. This CDR3 spans 14 amino acids. Germline CDR1 SGHTA, CDR2 FQGNSA. Germline trimming cut 5 bases from V and 5 bases from J; bases unmatched to any gene: 4. The CDR3 DNA reads TGTGCCAGCAGCGCTAGCGGGAGGGCCGACGAGCAGTACTTC. It is translated as CASSASGRADEQYF.

The V gene is TRBV7-6, the J gene TRBJ1-4, with a weak D call TRBD1 (5 bases). Germline V gives CDR1 SGHVS, CDR2 FNYEAQ. The V gene lost 2 bases and the J gene lost 2 bases, with 9 bases spanning the gap. CDR3 size: 15 residues. In DNA, the CDR3 is TGTGCCAGCAGCTTAATAAGGGGTACTAATGAAAAACTGTTTTTT. Its translation is CASSLIRGTNEKLFF.

V and J are TRBV30 and TRBJ1-5, with unresolved D. CDR3 length equals 14 residues. Germline loops: CDR1 GTSNPN, CDR2 SVGIG (reference sequence). The V end lost 1 base, the J end lost 5 bases, and 12 bases lay between the germline ends. The CDR3 coding sequence is TGTGCCTGGAGTGCATTGGGGTTGGATCAGCCCCAGCATTTT. This translates into CAWSALGLDQPQHF.

This clonotype has only a few counts. V and J are TRBV20-1 and TRBJ2-5; possibly TRBD2 for D (6 bases). V shed 8 bases and J shed 5 bases, with 15 bases lying between them. The CDR3 is 12 amino acids. The germline V gene encodes CDR1 DFQATT and CDR2 SNEGSKA (reference sequence). The CDR3 DNA sequence: TGCAGTCTCCGGGGGATCGGGGAGACCCAGTACTTC. Translating it yields CSLRGIGETQYF.

In this sample, this clonotype turned up once. The gene calls are TRBV6-2 or TRBV6-3 and TRBJ1-5; maybe TRBD1 (6 bases). The CDR3 runs 14 residues. V lost 2 bases and J 5 bases, leaving 10 bases between the germline ends. From germline, CDR1 is MNHEY and CDR2 SVGEGT. The CDR3, as DNA: TGTGCCAGCAGTTACGATCACAGGGATCAGCCCCAGCATTTT. This codes for CASSYDHRDQPQHF.

The chain has TRBV19 and TRBJ1-5, with 9 positions matching TRBD1. The V and J ends lost 2 bases and 0 bases, in that order; junction bases with no gene match: 8. The CDR3 totals 18 residues. CDR1 is LNHDA, CDR2 SQIVND, per germline (reference sequence). The CDR3 protein is CASSISGTGRYSNQPQHF. Here the CDR3 DNA reads TGTGCCAGTAGTATATCCGGGACAGGGAGGTATAGCAATCAGCCCCAGCATTTT.

The CDR3 sequence: CASSNDLAEAGESYNEQFF. CDR3 in DNA: TGTGCCAGCAGCAATGACTTGGCAGAAGCGGGGGAGTCCTACAATGAGCAGTTCTTC. The chain combines TRBV5-6 with TRBJ2-1; 8 nucleotides agree with TRBD2. This CDR3 is built from 19 residues. Germline CDR1 is SGHDT and CDR2 is YYEEEE. Trimming cost V 4 bases and J 1 base; bases outside gene matches: 16.

This chain connects TRBV27 to TRBJ2-6; 8 bases are a match to TRBD1. From germline, CDR1 is MNHEY and CDR2 SMNVEV (reference sequence). Losses at the gene ends were 4 bases for V and 0 bases for J; bases not matched to a gene: 8. CDR3 length: 18 residues. DNA for the CDR3: TGTGCCAGCAGTTCACCGGGACAGGTAAACTCTGGGGCCAACGTCCTGACTTTC. Translation: CASSSPGQVNSGANVLTF.

The J gene is TRBJ1-2, the V gene TRBV6-1; D is perhaps TRBD1 (6 bases). Trimming took off 0 bases at V and 0 bases at J, with 14 bases between the two ends. The CDR3 runs 17 residues. CDR1 is MNHNS, CDR2 SASEGT, per germline. The CDR3 reads CASSEALGTQANYGYTF. Here the CDR3 DNA reads TGTGCCAGCAGTGAAGCGCTTGGGACACAAGCTAACTATGGCTACACCTTC.